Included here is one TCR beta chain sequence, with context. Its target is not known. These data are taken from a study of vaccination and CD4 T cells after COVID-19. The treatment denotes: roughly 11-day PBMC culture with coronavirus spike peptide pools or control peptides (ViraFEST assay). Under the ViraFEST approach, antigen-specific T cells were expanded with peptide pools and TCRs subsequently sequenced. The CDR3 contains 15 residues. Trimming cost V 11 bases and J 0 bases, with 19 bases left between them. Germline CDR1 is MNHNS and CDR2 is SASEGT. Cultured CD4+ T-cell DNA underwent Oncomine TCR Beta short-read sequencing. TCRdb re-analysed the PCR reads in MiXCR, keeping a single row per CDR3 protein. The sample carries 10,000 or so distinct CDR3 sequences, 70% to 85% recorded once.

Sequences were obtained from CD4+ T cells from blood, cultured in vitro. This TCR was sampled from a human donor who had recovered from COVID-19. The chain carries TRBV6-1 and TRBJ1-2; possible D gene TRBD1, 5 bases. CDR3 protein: CAGGSRVRANYGYTF. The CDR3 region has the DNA TGTGCCGGGGGGTCTCGGGTCAGGGCTAACTATGGCTACACCTTC.